This T cell receptor (beta chain) was sequenced in a study of T cell repertoires in aging, cancer and after chemotherapy. Study at large: Six age groups, ranging from 30 or younger to 70 or older, included the donors.

The study's findings and limits: Loss of evenness, beyond lost richness, contributed to age-related TCR diversity decline in cancer patients. These repertoire data do not allow conclusions about immunological memory after chemotherapy.

Judged by abundance, this clonotype is medium-sized. The antigen is unknown. Multiplex touch-down PCR with TRB-A/B primers amplified rearranged V-D-J TRB sequences. TCRdb processed the multiplex PCR reads anew with MiXCR; each CDR3 protein has one entry. The sample has around 3,000 distinct CDR3 sequences; approximately 30% are singletons. Trimming took 5 bases from V and 6 from J; bases not matched to a gene: 6. The CDR3 runs to 14 residues. Peripheral blood genomic DNA, not sorted cells or RNA, was the template. The sequence came from a human donor in good health. V is TRBV12-3 or TRBV12-4 and J is TRBJ2-2, with 7 bases matching TRBD2. Sequencing used blood. CDR3 residues: CASSPRLAAGELFF. The DNA for the CDR3 is TGTGCCAGCAGTCCAAGACTAGCAGCCGGGGAGCTGTTTTTT.